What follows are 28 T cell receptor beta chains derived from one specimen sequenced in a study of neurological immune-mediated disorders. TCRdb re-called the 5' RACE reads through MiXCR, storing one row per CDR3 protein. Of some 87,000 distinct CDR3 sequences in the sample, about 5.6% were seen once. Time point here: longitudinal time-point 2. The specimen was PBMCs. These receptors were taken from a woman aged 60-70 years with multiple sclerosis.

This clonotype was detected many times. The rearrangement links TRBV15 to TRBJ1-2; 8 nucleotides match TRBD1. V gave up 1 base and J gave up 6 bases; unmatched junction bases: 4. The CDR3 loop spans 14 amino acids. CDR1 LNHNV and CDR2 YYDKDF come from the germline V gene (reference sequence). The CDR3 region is CATSRGTGKDGYTF. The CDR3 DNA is TGTGCCACCAGCAGAGGGACAGGGAAAGATGGCTACACCTTC. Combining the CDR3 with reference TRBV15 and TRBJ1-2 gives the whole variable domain DAMVIQNPRYQVTQFGKPVTLSCSQTLNHNVMYWYQQKSSQAPKLLFHYYDKDFNNEADTPDNFQSRRPNTSFCFLDIRSPGLGDTAMYLCATSRGTGKDGYTFGSGTRLTVV.

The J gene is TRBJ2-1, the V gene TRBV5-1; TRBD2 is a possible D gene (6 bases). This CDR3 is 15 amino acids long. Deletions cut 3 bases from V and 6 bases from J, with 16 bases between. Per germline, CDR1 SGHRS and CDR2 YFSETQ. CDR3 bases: TGCGCCAGCAGCTCCGGGGACTCACGGGCCAATGAGCAGTTCTTC. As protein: CASSSGDSRANEQFF.

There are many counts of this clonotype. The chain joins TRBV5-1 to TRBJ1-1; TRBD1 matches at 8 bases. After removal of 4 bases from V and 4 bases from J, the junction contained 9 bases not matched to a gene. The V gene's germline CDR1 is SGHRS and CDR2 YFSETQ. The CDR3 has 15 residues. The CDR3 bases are TGCGCCAGCAGCCCCTCGACAGGGGCGGGCACTGAAGCTTTCTTT. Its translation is CASSPSTGAGTEAFF.

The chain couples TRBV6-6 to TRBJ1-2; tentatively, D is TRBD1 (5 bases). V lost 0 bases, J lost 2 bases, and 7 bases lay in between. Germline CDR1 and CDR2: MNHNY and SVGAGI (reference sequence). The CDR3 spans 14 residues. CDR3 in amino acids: CASSYSRGNYGYTF. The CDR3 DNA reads TGTGCCAGCAGTTACTCGCGGGGGAACTATGGCTACACCTTC.

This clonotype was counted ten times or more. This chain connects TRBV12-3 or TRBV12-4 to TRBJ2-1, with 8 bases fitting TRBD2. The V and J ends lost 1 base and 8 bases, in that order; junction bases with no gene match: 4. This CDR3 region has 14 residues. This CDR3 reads CASSLGGGFDEQFF. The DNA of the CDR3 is TGTGCCAGCAGTTTAGGCGGGGGGTTTGATGAGCAGTTCTTC.

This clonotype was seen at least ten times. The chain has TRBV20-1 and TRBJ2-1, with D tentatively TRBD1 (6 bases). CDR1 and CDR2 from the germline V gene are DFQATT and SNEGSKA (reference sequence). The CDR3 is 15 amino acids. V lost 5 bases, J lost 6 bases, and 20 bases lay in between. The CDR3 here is CSAPLRGIVINEQFF. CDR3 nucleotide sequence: TGCAGTGCTCCCCTGAGGGGGATTGTGATCAATGAGCAGTTCTTC.

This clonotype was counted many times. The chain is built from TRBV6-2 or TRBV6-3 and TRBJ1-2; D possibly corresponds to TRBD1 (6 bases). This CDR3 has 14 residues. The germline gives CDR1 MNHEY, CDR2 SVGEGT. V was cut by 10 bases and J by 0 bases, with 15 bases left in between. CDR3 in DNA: TGTGCCACCCTGGACAGAGGAGCTAACTATGGCTACACCTTC. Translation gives CATLDRGANYGYTF.

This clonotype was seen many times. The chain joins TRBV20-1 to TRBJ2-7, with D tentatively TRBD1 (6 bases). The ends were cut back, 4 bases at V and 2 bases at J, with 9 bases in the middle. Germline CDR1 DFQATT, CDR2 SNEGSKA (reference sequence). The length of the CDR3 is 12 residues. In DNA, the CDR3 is TGCAGTGCTAAGGGGACACCCTACGAGCAGTACTTC. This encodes CSAKGTPYEQYF.

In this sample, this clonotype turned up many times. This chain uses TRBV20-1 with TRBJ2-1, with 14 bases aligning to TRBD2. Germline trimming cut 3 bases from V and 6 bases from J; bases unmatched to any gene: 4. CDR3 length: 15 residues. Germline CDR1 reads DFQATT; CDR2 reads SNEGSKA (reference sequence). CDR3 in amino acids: CSASRLAGGLNEQFF. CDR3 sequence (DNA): TGCAGTGCTAGCAGACTAGCGGGGGGGCTCAATGAGCAGTTCTTC.

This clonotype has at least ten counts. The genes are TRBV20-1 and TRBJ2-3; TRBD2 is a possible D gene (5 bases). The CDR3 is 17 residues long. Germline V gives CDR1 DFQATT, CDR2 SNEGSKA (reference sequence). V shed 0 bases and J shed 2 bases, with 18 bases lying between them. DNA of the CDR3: TGCAGTGCTAGAGATCCTATAGCGTGGCAACTCACAGATACGCAGTATTTT. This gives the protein CSARDPIAWQLTDTQYF.

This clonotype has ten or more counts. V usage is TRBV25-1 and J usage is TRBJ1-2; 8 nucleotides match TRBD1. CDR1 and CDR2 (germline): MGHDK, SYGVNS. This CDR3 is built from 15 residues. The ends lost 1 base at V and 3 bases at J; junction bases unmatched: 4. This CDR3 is CASSELRGQDYGYTF. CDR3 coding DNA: TGTGCCAGCAGTGAATTAAGGGGACAGGACTATGGCTACACCTTC.

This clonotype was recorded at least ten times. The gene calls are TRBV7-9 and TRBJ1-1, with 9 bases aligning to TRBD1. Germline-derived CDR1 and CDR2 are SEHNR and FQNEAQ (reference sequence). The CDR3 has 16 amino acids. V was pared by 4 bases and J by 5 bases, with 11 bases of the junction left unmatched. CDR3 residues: CASSYVPGTGQTEAFF. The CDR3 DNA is TGTGCCAGCAGCTACGTTCCCGGGACAGGGCAAACTGAAGCTTTCTTT. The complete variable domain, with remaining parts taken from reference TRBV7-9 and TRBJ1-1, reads DTGVSQNPRHKITKRGQNVTFRCDPISEHNRLYWYRQTLGQGPEFLTYFQNEAQLEKSRLLSDRFSAERPKGSFSTLEIQRTEQGDSAMYLCASSYVPGTGQTEAFFGQGTRLTVV.

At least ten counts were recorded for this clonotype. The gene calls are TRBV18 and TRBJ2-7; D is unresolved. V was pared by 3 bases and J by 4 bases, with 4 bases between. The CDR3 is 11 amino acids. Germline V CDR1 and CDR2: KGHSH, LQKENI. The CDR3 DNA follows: TGTGCCAGCTCACCCGCTTACGAGCAGTACTTC. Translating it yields CASSPAYEQYF.

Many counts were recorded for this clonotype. CDR3 sequence (DNA): TGCGCCAGCAGCTTGAACAGACCGGGGGATACGCAGTATTTT. This gives the protein CASSLNRPGDTQYF. This chain joins TRBV5-1 and TRBJ2-3; perhaps TRBD2 as D (5 bases). Per the germline V gene, CDR1 is SGHRS and CDR2 is YFSETQ. CDR3 size: 14 residues. V lost 1 base and J lost 6, with 12 bases in between.

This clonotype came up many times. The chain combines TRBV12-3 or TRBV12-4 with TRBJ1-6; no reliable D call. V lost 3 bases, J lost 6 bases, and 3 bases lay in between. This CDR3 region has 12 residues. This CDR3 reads CASSFVNSPLHF. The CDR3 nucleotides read TGTGCCAGCAGTTTCGTTAATTCACCCCTCCACTTT.

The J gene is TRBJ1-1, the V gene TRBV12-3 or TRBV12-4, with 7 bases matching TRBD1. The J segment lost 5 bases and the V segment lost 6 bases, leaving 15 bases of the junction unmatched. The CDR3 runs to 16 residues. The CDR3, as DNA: TGTGCCAGCAGCACTACCGGACAGGTACGCGATACTGAAGCTTTCTTT. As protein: CASSTTGQVRDTEAFF.

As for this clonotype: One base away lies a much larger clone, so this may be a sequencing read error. The CDR3 protein is CASMATAGIHEQYF. The CDR3 bases are TGCGCCAGCATGGCCACAGCGGGGATCCACGAGCAGTACTTC. V is TRBV5-1 and J is TRBJ2-7; 7 nucleotides agree with TRBD2. Trimming at V came to 6 bases and at J to 5 bases, leaving 11 bases not matched to a gene. The CDR3 runs 14 residues. Germline assignment: CDR1 SGHRS and CDR2 YFSETQ. Complete variable domain (other parts from reference TRBV5-1 and TRBJ2-7): KAGVTQTPRYLIKTRGQQVTLSCSPISGHRSVSWYQQTPGQGLQFLFEYFSETQRNKGNFPGRFSGRQFSNSRSEMNVSTLELGDSALYLCASMATAGIHEQYFGPGTRLTVT.

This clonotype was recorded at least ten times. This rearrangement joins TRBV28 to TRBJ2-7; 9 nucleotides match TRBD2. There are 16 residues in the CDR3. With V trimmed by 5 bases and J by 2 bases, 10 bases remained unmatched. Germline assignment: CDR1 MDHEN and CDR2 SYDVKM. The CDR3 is CASSGGTSPWPYEQYF. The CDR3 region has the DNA TGTGCCAGCAGTGGGGGGACTAGCCCCTGGCCCTACGAGCAGTACTTC.

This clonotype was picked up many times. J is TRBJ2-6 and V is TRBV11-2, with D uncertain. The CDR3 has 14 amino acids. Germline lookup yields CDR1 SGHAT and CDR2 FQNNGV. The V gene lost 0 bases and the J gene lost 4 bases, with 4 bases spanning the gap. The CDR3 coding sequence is TGTGCCAGCAGCTTAGATCGCGGGGCCAACGTCCTGACTTTC. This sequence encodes CASSLDRGANVLTF.

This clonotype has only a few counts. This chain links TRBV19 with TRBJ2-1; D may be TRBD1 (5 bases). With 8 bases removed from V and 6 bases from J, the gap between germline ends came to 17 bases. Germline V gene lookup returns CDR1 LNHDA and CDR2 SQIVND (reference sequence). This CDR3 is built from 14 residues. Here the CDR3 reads CASDDRHLANEQFF. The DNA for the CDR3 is TGTGCCAGTGACGACAGACACCTCGCCAATGAGCAGTTCTTC.

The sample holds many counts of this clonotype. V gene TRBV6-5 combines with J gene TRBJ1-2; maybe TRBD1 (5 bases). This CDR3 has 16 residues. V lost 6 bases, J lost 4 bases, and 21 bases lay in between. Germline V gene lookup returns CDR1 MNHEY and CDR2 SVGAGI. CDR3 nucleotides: TGTGCCAGCAGCGGACCCTCGCGGCAGGGTTTCTATGGCTACACCTTC. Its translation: CASSGPSRQGFYGYTF.

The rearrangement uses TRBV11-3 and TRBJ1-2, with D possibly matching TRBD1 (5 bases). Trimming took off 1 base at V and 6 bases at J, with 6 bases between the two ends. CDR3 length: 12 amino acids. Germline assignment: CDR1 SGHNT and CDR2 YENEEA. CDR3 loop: CASSLGGNGYTF. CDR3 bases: TGTGCCAGCAGCTTAGGGGGGAATGGCTACACCTTC.

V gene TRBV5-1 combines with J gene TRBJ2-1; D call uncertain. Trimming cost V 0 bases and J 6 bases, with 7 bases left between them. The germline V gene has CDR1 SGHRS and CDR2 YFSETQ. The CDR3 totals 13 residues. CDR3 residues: CASSLGQRNEQFF. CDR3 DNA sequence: TGCGCCAGCAGCTTGGGGCAACGCAATGAGCAGTTCTTC.

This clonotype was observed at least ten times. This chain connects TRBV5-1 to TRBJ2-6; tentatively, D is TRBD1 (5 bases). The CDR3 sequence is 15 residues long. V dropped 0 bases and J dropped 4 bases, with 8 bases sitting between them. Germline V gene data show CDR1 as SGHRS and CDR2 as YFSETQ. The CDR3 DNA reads TGCGCCAGCAGCTTGGAAGGGGTCGGGGCCAACGTCCTGACTTTC. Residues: CASSLEGVGANVLTF.

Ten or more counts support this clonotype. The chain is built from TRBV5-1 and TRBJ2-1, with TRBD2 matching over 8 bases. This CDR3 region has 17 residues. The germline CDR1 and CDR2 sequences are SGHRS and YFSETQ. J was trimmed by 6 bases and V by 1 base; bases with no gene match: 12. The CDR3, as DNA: TGCGCCAGCAGCTTGTTGGAGCGGGGGCGGTTTGGCAATGAGCAGTTCTTC. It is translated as CASSLLERGRFGNEQFF.

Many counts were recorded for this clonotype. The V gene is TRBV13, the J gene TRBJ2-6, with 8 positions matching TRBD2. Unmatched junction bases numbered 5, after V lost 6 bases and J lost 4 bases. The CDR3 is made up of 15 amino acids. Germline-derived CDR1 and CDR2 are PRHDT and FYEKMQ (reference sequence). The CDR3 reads CASSRLARGANVLTF. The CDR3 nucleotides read TGTGCCAGCAGTCGACTAGCGAGAGGGGCCAACGTCCTGACTTTC.

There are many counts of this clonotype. As DNA, the CDR3 is TGTGCCAGCAGCGTAGACAGGATAAGCTCCTACGAGCAGTACTTC. Its protein is CASSVDRISSYEQYF. The chain links TRBV7-2 to TRBJ2-7; a weak D match, TRBD1 (6 bases). The V and J ends lost 5 bases and 0 bases respectively, with 14 bases between them. Germline V gene data show CDR1 as SGHTA and CDR2 as FQGNSA. The CDR3 covers 15 residues.

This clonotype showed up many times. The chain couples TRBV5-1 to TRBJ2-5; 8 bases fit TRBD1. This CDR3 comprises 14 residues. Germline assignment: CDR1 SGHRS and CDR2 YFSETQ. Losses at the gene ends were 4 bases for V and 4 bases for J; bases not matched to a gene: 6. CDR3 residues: CASSHGQGRETQYF. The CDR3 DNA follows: TGCGCCAGCAGCCACGGACAGGGAAGAGAGACCCAGTACTTC.